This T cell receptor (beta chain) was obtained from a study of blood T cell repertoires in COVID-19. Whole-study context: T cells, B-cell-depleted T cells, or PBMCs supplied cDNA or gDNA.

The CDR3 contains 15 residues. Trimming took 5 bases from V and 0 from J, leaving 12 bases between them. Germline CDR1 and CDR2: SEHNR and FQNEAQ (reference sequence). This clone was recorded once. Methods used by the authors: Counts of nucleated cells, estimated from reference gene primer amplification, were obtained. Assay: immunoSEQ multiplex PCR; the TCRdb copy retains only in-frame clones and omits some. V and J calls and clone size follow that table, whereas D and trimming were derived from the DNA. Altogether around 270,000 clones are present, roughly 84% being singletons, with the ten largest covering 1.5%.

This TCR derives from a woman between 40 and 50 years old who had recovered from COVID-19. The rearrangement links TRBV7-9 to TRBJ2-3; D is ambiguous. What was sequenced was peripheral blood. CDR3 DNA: TGTGCCAGCAGCCCGGGTGAAACTAGCACAGATACGCAGTATTTT. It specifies CASSPGETSTDTQYF.